Listed here are 21 T cell receptor beta chains from one sample, sequenced in a study of shared clonotypes between healthy human individuals. Sequencing used immunoSEQ multiplex PCR; TCRdb keeps in-frame clones, though not all of them. In the table there are 950,000 to 1,100,000 clones, around three quarters of which are singletons. The source material was memory CD4+ T cells from PBMCs. Documented subset: CD45RA-negative fraction. The receptors here all came from a man younger than 35 in good health. Some clones in this sample may be carry-over from other donors' samples.

The genes are TRBV14 and TRBJ1-5, with 7 bases that match TRBD1. Unmatched junction bases numbered 16, after V lost 3 bases and J lost 5 bases. CDR1 is SGHDN, CDR2 FVKESK, per germline. The CDR3 contains 18 residues. The CDR3 reads CASSQKRLRTQGDQPQHF. In DNA, the CDR3 is TGTGCCAGCAGCCAGAAGAGACTCAGGACCCAGGGGGATCAGCCCCAGCATTTT.

This chain connects TRBV11-2 to TRBJ1-2, with D perhaps matching TRBD1 (6 bases). The CDR3 runs 14 residues. Germline assignment: CDR1 SGHAT and CDR2 FQNNGV. V was trimmed by 5 bases and J by 2 bases, leaving 12 bases between them. This CDR3 is CASSVWTENYGYTF. CDR3 nucleotides: TGTGCCAGCAGCGTCTGGACAGAGAACTATGGCTACACCTTC.

The chain uses TRBV5-6 and TRBJ2-1; D may match TRBD1 or TRBD2 (5 bases each). The CDR3 length is 15 residues. Germline V gene data show CDR1 as SGHDT and CDR2 as YYEEEE. Trimming removed 0 bases at V and 5 bases at J, with 12 bases between. CDR3 DNA sequence: TGTGCCAGCAGCTTGGGATGGGACGAAGACAATGAGCAGTTCTTC. Translation: CASSLGWDEDNEQFF.

This clone appeared once. V is TRBV7-8 and J is TRBJ2-7, with 9 bases aligning to TRBD1. CDR1 and CDR2 (germline): SGHVS, FQNEAQ. The CDR3 is made up of 14 amino acids. V gave up 3 bases and J gave up 3 bases; unmatched junction bases: 3. As DNA, the CDR3 is TGTGCCAGCAGCTTTCGGGACAGGGACTACGAGCAGTACTTC. Translation: CASSFRDRDYEQYF.

The V gene is TRBV10-3, the J gene TRBJ1-1; D is ambiguous. Germline values: CDR1 ENHRY, CDR2 SYGVKD. The CDR3 loop spans 15 amino acids. V was cut by 6 bases and J by 1 base, with 15 bases left in between. CDR3 residues: CAIRPHFSGNTEAFF. DNA for the CDR3: TGTGCCATCAGACCACATTTTTCGGGGAACACTGAAGCTTTCTTT.

The chain recombines TRBV10-3 with TRBJ2-6; either TRBD1 or TRBD2 may supply D (5 bases each). CDR3 length: 18 residues. The germline V gene encodes CDR1 ENHRY and CDR2 SYGVKD. The ends were cut back, 7 bases at V and 3 bases at J, with 22 bases in the middle. CDR3 DNA: TGTGCCATCACGATGCCGGGACCGCAGTTTGGTGGGGCCAACGTCCTGACTTTC. Protein: CAITMPGPQFGGANVLTF.

The V call is TRBV29-1, the J call TRBJ1-4; 10 positions match TRBD1. V gave up 6 bases and J gave up 5 bases; unmatched junction bases: 3. Germline values: CDR1 SQVTM, CDR2 ANQGSEA. CDR3 length equals 13 residues. The CDR3 sequence is CSVLTGGNEKLFF. CDR3 bases: TGCAGCGTCCTGACAGGGGGCAATGAAAAACTGTTTTTT. The full variable domain, completed using reference TRBV29-1 and TRBJ1-4, is SAVISQKPSRDICQRGTSLTIQCQVDSQVTMMFWYRQQPGQSLTLIATANQGSEATYESGFVIDKFPISRPNLTFSTLTVSNMSPEDSSIYLCSVLTGGNEKLFFGSGTQLSVL.

A remark on this clone: Within the sample, other DNA sequences also encode this same CDR3. The V and J genes are TRBV10-3 and TRBJ2-7; D gene unclear. This CDR3 comprises 11 residues. Germline-derived CDR1 and CDR2 are ENHRY and SYGVKD. Trimming took 2 bases from V and 4 from J, leaving 3 bases between them. This CDR3 reads CAISEQYEQYF. In DNA form, the CDR3 reads TGTGCCATCAGTGAGCAGTACGAGCAGTACTTC.

This clone has just one count. This chain links TRBV6-5 with TRBJ2-7, with a tentative D call TRBD1 (5 bases). V dropped 5 bases and J dropped 3 bases, with 14 bases sitting between them. This CDR3 comprises 14 residues. Germline V gene sequence: CDR1 MNHEY, CDR2 SVGAGI. CDR3 DNA: TGTGCCAGCAGTGAAAGACAGACGGGCTACGAGCAGTACTTC. This sequence encodes CASSERQTGYEQYF.

The chain recombines TRBV15 with TRBJ2-3; D is ambiguous. Deletions cut 4 bases from V and 0 bases from J, with 17 bases between. The V gene's germline CDR1 is LNHNV and CDR2 YYDKDF (reference sequence). The CDR3 is 17 amino acids. The CDR3 DNA sequence: TGTGCCACCAGCAAGCTGCTCGGAGCTTCTAGCACAGATACGCAGTATTTT. Amino acids: CATSKLLGASSTDTQYF.

For this clone: A much larger clone differs from this one at a single base, so this may be a read error. This sequence joins TRBV5-4 and TRBJ1-2; 9 nucleotides agree with TRBD1. Trimming removed 4 bases from V and 4 bases from J; junction bases left unmatched: 5. Germline lookup yields CDR1 SGHNT and CDR2 YYREEE (reference sequence). This CDR3 contains 14 residues. CDR3 DNA: TGTGCCAGCAGCGCAGACAGGGGGGTCTATGGCTACACCTTC. Its protein is CASSADRGVYGYTF.

Of note for this clone: This may come from a read error, since a much larger clone is one base off. Distinct nucleotide sequences in the sample also encode this CDR3. The chain carries TRBV7-3 and TRBJ2-1; 10 bases are shared with TRBD1. V was clipped by 4 bases and J by 6 bases; unmatched bases: 3. Germline CDR1 reads SGHTA; CDR2 reads FQGTGA. The CDR3 totals 14 residues. The CDR3 is CASSSGTGVNEQFF. The CDR3 DNA reads as TGTGCCAGCAGCTCCGGGACAGGGGTCAATGAGCAGTTCTTC.

The CDR3 sequence is CASSLTTANEQYF. The DNA of the CDR3 is TGTGCCAGCTCACTGACCACTGCTAACGAGCAGTACTTC. The chain employs TRBV18 and TRBJ2-7; D is uncertain. From germline, CDR1 is KGHSH and CDR2 LQKENI. This CDR3 region has 13 residues. The V gene lost 4 bases and the J gene lost 5 bases, with 12 bases spanning the gap.

The chain links TRBV5-4 to TRBJ2-2; 10 bases map to TRBD2. The V segment lost 2 bases and the J segment 0 bases; nucleotides outside the gene matches: 7. The length of the CDR3 is 18 residues. Germline CDR1 is SGHNT and CDR2 is YYREEE (reference sequence). CDR3 DNA sequence: TGTGCCAGCAGCTTCGGAGGAAGCGGGAGGGCGAACACCGGGGAGCTGTTTTTT. Translation: CASSFGGSGRANTGELFF. The variable domain in full, completed from reference TRBV5-4 and TRBJ2-2, reads ETGVTQSPTHLIKTRGQQVTLRCSSQSGHNTVSWYQQALGQGPQFIFQYYREEENGRGNFPPRFSGLQFPNYSSELNVNALELDDSALYLCASSFGGSGRANTGELFFGEGSRLTVL.

The J gene is TRBJ2-7, the V gene TRBV30; a possible D gene is TRBD1 (6 bases). Germline V CDR1 and CDR2: GTSNPN, SVGIG (reference sequence). Trimming left V 5 bases short and J 5 bases short, with 13 bases between. The CDR3 spans 12 residues. The CDR3 region is CAWDNRVDEQYF. The CDR3 DNA is TGTGCCTGGGACAACAGGGTCGACGAGCAGTACTTC.

The rearrangement links TRBV14 to TRBJ1-1, with no clear D. CDR1 SGHDN and CDR2 FVKESK come from the germline V gene. The length of the CDR3 is 12 residues. V was shortened by 5 bases and J by 5 bases, with 9 bases between the two germline ends. CDR3 amino acids: CASSAVPTEAFF. The CDR3 nucleotides read TGTGCCAGCAGCGCGGTCCCTACTGAAGCTTTCTTT.

This clone was detected a few times. The sample contains more than one DNA sequence encoding this CDR3. This chain joins TRBV28 and TRBJ2-1; D could derive from TRBD1 or TRBD2 (7 bases each). The CDR3 length is 14 residues. V lost 6 bases and J 9 bases, leaving 18 bases between the germline ends. The germline V gene has CDR1 MDHEN and CDR2 SYDVKM. The CDR3 region is CASSPTGRGGEQFF. CDR3 in DNA: TGTGCCAGCAGCCCGACAGGGAGGGGGGGTGAGCAGTTCTTC.

The chain couples TRBV18 to TRBJ2-7; TRBD1 aligns across 7 bases. The J segment lost 6 bases and the V segment lost 3 bases, leaving 8 bases of the junction unmatched. CDR1 and CDR2 (germline): KGHSH, LQKENI. This CDR3 region has 14 residues. The CDR3 here is CASSPTGPTVEQYF. As DNA, the CDR3 is TGTGCCAGCTCACCGACAGGGCCAACAGTCGAGCAGTACTTC.

This clone has more than one count but fewer than ten. This chain's CDR3 is CASNVIGRVNTEAFF. The CDR3 DNA follows: TGTGCCAGCAACGTTATCGGGCGGGTGAACACTGAAGCTTTCTTT. The J gene is TRBJ1-1, the V gene TRBV7-8, with D uncertain. Germline V gene sequence: CDR1 SGHVS, CDR2 FQNEAQ. The V end was cut by 7 bases, the J end by 0 bases, with 15 bases between. The CDR3 sequence is 15 residues long.

The CDR3 DNA follows: TGTGCCAGCAGCGTAGTTCCAGGGGACTACGAGCAGTACTTC. Amino acid sequence: CASSVVPGDYEQYF. This chain joins TRBV9 and TRBJ2-5; D might be TRBD1 (6 bases). Near its end, the DNA agrees better with TRBJ2-7, so the J call may be wrong. The CDR3 runs 14 residues. Looked up from germline, CDR1 is SGDLS and CDR2 is YYNGEE.

The rearrangement uses TRBV28 and TRBJ1-4, with D possibly being TRBD1 (6 bases). The length of the CDR3 is 15 residues. The germline CDR1 and CDR2 sequences are MDHEN and SYDVKM. Trimming took off 7 bases at V and 7 bases at J, with 19 bases between the two ends. CDR3 sequence: CASKVWAGGGEKLFF. As DNA, the CDR3 is TGTGCCAGCAAGGTGTGGGCCGGGGGCGGTGAAAAACTGTTTTTT.